The sequence of this T cell receptor (beta chain) was determined in a study (dated by TCRdb to the early 2020s). Of note for this clone: The target of this receptor is not known. Nothing much larger sits one base from this clone, and base qualities are not available.

PBMCs were isolated from peripheral blood, and TCR beta sequencing was performed on genomic DNA from unsorted PBMCs. TCR beta chain repertoires were profiled by survey-level sequencing on the immunoSEQ platform. The paper's processing steps were these. Repertoire diversity was quantified as the inverse Simpson index, and CDR3 amino acid length spectratypes and V-J pairing frequencies were compared. TCR beta CDR3 sequences were matched against VDJdb to annotate clonotypes specific to SARS-CoV-2, CMV, influenza A and EBV. The table comes from immuneACCESS by way of TCRdb, which keeps in-frame sequences with V and J called. Part of the clones is missing from these tables; in studies checked, under half for an unresolved V gene and the rest for unknown reasons. The D gene and trimming were derived from the DNA, and the V and J assignments and clone size from that table. The sample contains 68,000 or so clones, around 95% of them found a single time. Around 4.5% of the sample is taken by the ten largest.

CDR1 and CDR2 are read off the germline V gene as SGHTA and FQGTGA. Trimming takes 5 bases from V and 6 bases from J, and the germline ends sit 17 bases apart. The cysteine opens and the phenylalanine closes a CDR3 of 14 amino acids. Only the CDR3 portion is preserved as DNA: 42 bases, with reading frame beginning at the first base. What the study reported, not specific to this receptor: According to the authors, more investigation is needed, including longitudinal sampling and evaluation of a control group.

The sequenced sample consisted of PBMCs. This sequence was found in a man aged 35-49 years with rheumatoid arthritis. This chain joins TRBV7-3 to TRBJ2-7, with the D call perhaps TRBD1 or TRBD2, each one matching 5 bases. The bases read TGTGCCAGCAGCCCTTCCCCTGGGACCTCCGAGCAGTACTTC. It codes for CASSPSPGTSEQYF.